A single sample is the source of the 28 T cell receptor beta chains below, sequenced in a study of T-cell memory formation after mild COVID-19. A single record per CDR3 protein comes from TCRdb applying MiXCR to the 5' RACE reads. The sample includes about 400,000 distinct CDR3 sequences, about a quarter seen only once; the top ten take around 13%. The sample taken for sequencing was PBMCs or a T cell subset sorted from them (not recorded which). Receptors originate from an adult woman who had mild COVID-19 (a few samples of this study predate the infection). Cell type and time point are not known.

The J gene is TRBJ2-5, the V gene TRBV20-1; tentative D call: TRBD1 (5 bases). V dropped 0 bases and J dropped 2 bases, with 13 bases sitting between them. This CDR3 has 15 residues. Germline CDR1 and CDR2: DFQATT and SNEGSKA (reference sequence). Here the CDR3 reads CSARDPVTAQETQYF. DNA for the CDR3: TGCAGTGCTAGAGACCCCGTGACAGCTCAAGAGACCCAGTACTTC.

This clonotype was observed a few times. The genes are TRBV7-9 and TRBJ2-7, with D perhaps TRBD1 (5 bases). CDR1 is SEHNR, CDR2 FQNEAQ, per germline (reference sequence). V gave up 2 bases and J gave up 0 bases, with 8 bases separating them. There are 14 residues in the CDR3. CDR3 sequence (DNA): TGTGCCAGCAGCTTACAGGGAAACTCCTACGAGCAGTACTTC. It codes for CASSLQGNSYEQYF.

This clonotype was observed a few times. The rearrangement uses TRBV4-1 and TRBJ2-3; D possibly matches TRBD1 or TRBD2 (5 bases each). The V end lost 2 bases, the J end lost 2 bases, and 11 bases lay between the germline ends. Germline loops: CDR1 MGHRA, CDR2 YSYEKL. This CDR3 region has 15 residues. The CDR3 DNA is TGCGCCAGCAGCCAACGCGAGGGGCCCACAGATACGCAGTATTTT. Its translation is CASSQREGPTDTQYF.

The chain is built from TRBV12-3 or TRBV12-4 and TRBJ1-2; D is possibly TRBD1 (5 bases). V was shortened by 1 base and J by 6 bases, with 12 bases between the two germline ends. This CDR3 has 14 residues. The CDR3 nucleotides are TGTGCCAGCAGTTTAGTCCTCGACAGCGATGGCTACACCTTC. Translation: CASSLVLDSDGYTF.

V gene TRBV6-5 combines with J gene TRBJ2-1; tentatively, D is TRBD2 (6 bases). V lost 2 bases and J 5 bases, leaving 16 bases between the germline ends. The CDR3 length is 16 residues. Germline V CDR1 and CDR2: MNHEY, SVGAGI. CDR3 in amino acids: CASSYSPWQRDNEQFF. The CDR3 DNA reads as TGTGCCAGCAGTTACAGTCCTTGGCAGCGGGACAATGAGCAGTTCTTC.

The chain has TRBV5-5 and TRBJ1-4, with D perhaps TRBD1 (5 bases). CDR1 is SGHKS and CDR2 is YYEKEE in the germline V gene (reference sequence). V gave up 4 bases and J gave up 4 bases, with 14 bases separating them. The CDR3 contains 15 residues. The CDR3 DNA reads as TGTGCCAGCAGCACCCAAGGGGCCCATAATGAAAAACTGTTTTTT. This sequence encodes CASSTQGAHNEKLFF. The entire variable domain, with the rest obtained from reference TRBV5-5 and TRBJ1-4, is as follows: DAGVTQSPTHLIKTRGQQVTLRCSPISGHKSVSWYQQVLGQGPQFIFQYYEKEERGRGNFPDRFSARQFPNYSSELNVNALLLGDSALYLCASSTQGAHNEKLFFGSGTQLSVL.

The CDR3 reads CASSLASGQLNTEAFF. In DNA form, the CDR3 reads TGTGCCAGCAGCTTAGCCTCGGGACAGCTGAACACTGAAGCTTTCTTT. V gene TRBV7-8 combines with J gene TRBJ1-1; 7 nucleotides match TRBD1. The V gene's germline CDR1 is SGHVS and CDR2 FQNEAQ. The CDR3 covers 16 residues. After removal of 0 bases from V and 0 bases from J, the junction contained 4 bases not matched to a gene.

The V call is TRBV27, the J call TRBJ1-2, with TRBD1 matching over 8 bases. Unmatched junction bases numbered 6, after V lost 5 bases and J lost 1 base. The CDR3 length is 15 residues. The germline CDR1 and CDR2 sequences are MNHEY and SMNVEV (reference sequence). CDR3: CASSRGQGNNYGYTF. Here the CDR3 DNA reads TGTGCCAGCAGTCGCGGACAGGGCAATAACTATGGCTACACCTTC.

The V gene is TRBV14, the J gene TRBJ2-1; possibly TRBD2 for D (6 bases). V lost 2 bases, J lost 1 base, and 9 bases lay in between. CDR3 size: 15 residues. Germline V gene lookup returns CDR1 SGHDN and CDR2 FVKESK. The CDR3 loop is CASSQLAESYNEQFF. The CDR3 DNA reads TGTGCCAGCAGCCAATTAGCGGAATCCTACAATGAGCAGTTCTTC.

The V call is TRBV10-3, the J call TRBJ1-2, with 12 bases matching TRBD1. The CDR3 covers 15 residues. V trimming: 3 bases; J trimming: 2 bases; junction bases outside the gene matches: 1. Germline CDR1 ENHRY, CDR2 SYGVKD. CDR3 protein: CAISDGTGGNYGYTF. The CDR3 region has the DNA TGTGCCATCAGTGACGGGACAGGGGGCAACTATGGCTACACCTTC.

V usage is TRBV7-8 and J usage is TRBJ1-1; D is undetermined. Germline assignment: CDR1 SGHVS and CDR2 FQNEAQ. The CDR3 is 12 amino acids. V dropped 2 bases and J dropped 8 bases, with 9 bases sitting between them. The CDR3 DNA reads TGTGCCAGCAGCTTAACCGGGCCCGAAGCTTTCTTT. Translated: CASSLTGPEAFF. The variable domain in full, with the rest retrieved from reference TRBV7-8 and TRBJ1-1, is GAGVSQSPRYKVAKRGQDVALRCDPISGHVSLFWYQQALGQGPEFLTYFQNEAQLDKSGLPSDRFFAERPEGSVSTLKIQRTQQEDSAVYLCASSLTGPEAFFGQGTRLTVV.

This clonotype was detected only a few times. The V call is TRBV6-5, the J call TRBJ2-3; D might be TRBD2 (5 bases). Germline-derived CDR1 and CDR2 are MNHEY and SVGAGI. The CDR3 sequence is 13 residues long. V was pared by 2 bases and J by 5 bases, with 8 bases between. CDR3 DNA: TGTGCCAGCAGTTACGTAGGGAGAGATACGCAGTATTTT. This translates into CASSYVGRDTQYF.

This chain joins TRBV7-7 and TRBJ2-7; perhaps TRBD1 as D (5 bases). V lost 5 bases to trimming and J lost 3 bases, with 14 bases between them. Germline loops: CDR1 SSHAT, CDR2 FNYEAQ (reference sequence). The CDR3 covers 14 residues. CDR3 protein: CASSPIPQGYEQYF. CDR3 nucleotides: TGTGCCAGCAGCCCGATTCCGCAGGGCTACGAGCAGTACTTC.

The chain carries TRBV5-1 and TRBJ2-5, with TRBD1 matching 7 bases. There are 13 residues in the CDR3. The V and J ends lost 4 bases and 3 bases, in that order; junction bases with no gene match: 3. Per the germline V gene, CDR1 is SGHRS and CDR2 is YFSETQ. The CDR3 DNA sequence: TGCGCCAGCAGCACGACAGGGAAAGAGACCCAGTACTTC. Translation: CASSTTGKETQYF.

This clonotype has only a few counts. One end of the junction is discordant with germline, which a read error may explain. The CDR3 reads CASSNKDSLVF. CDR3 sequence (DNA): TGTGCCAGCAGCAACAAGGACAGTTTAGTTTTT. The chain employs TRBV6-6 and TRBJ1-4; D may be TRBD1 (6 bases). The V gene's germline CDR1 is MNHNY and CDR2 SVGAGI (reference sequence). This CDR3 has 11 amino acids.

The rearrangement links TRBV12-3 or TRBV12-4 to TRBJ1-1; TRBD1 aligns across 7 bases. V was pared by 6 bases and J by 6 bases, with 7 bases of the junction left unmatched. This CDR3 comprises 13 residues. CDR3 amino acids: CASSLTGKAEAFF. The CDR3 DNA sequence: TGTGCCAGCAGCCTGACAGGGAAGGCTGAAGCTTTCTTT.

The genes are TRBV12-3 or TRBV12-4 and TRBJ2-5; D is uncertain. The CDR3 is 15 amino acids. With 1 base removed from V and 4 bases from J, the gap between germline ends came to 13 bases. CDR3 in DNA: TGTGCCAGCAGTTTAGAAATTGGGGTGAGAGAGACCCAGTACTTC. It encodes CASSLEIGVRETQYF.

The chain recombines TRBV3-1 with TRBJ1-4; D call uncertain. Germline V gene data show CDR1 as LGHDT and CDR2 as YNNKEL (reference sequence). V shed 0 bases and J shed 8 bases, with 16 bases lying between them. This CDR3 spans 16 amino acids. The DNA of the CDR3 is TGTGCCAGCAGCCAAGATACGGGGAATGATAGAGAAAAACTGTTTTTT. Translation gives CASSQDTGNDREKLFF. Filled out from reference TRBV3-1 and TRBJ1-4, the complete variable domain reads DTAVSQTPKYLVTQMGNDKSIKCEQNLGHDTMYWYKQDSKKFLKIMFSYNNKELIINETVPNRFSPKSPDKAHLNLHINSLELGDSAVYFCASSQDTGNDREKLFFGSGTQLSVL.

The V gene is TRBV6-2 or TRBV6-3, the J gene TRBJ1-5, with D uncertain. Germline CDR1 and CDR2: MNHEY and SVGEGT. Trimming removed 0 bases at V and 0 bases at J, with 15 bases between. The CDR3 runs to 18 residues. As DNA, the CDR3 is TGTGCCAGCAGTTACTCGGCAGCTAAACCGTATAGCAATCAGCCCCAGCATTTT. Translated: CASSYSAAKPYSNQPQHF.

V is TRBV7-2 and J is TRBJ1-4; no reliable D call. The germline V gene encodes CDR1 SGHTA and CDR2 FQGNSA. The CDR3 runs to 16 residues. Deletions cut 1 base from V and 3 bases from J, with 12 bases between. In DNA form, the CDR3 reads TGTGCCAGCAGCTTAGTATCACGTCGGCCTAATGAAAAACTGTTTTTT. The encoded protein is CASSLVSRRPNEKLFF.

This rearrangement joins TRBV7-9 to TRBJ2-1, with a tentative D call TRBD1 (7 bases). Germline V gene lookup returns CDR1 SEHNR and CDR2 FQNEAQ (reference sequence). The CDR3 is made up of 15 amino acids. V was clipped by 4 bases and J by 9 bases, with 19 bases between them. The CDR3: CASSSRGVWPGEQFF. The DNA of the CDR3 is TGTGCCAGCAGCTCCAGGGGGGTATGGCCGGGTGAGCAGTTCTTC.

J is TRBJ2-1 and V is TRBV12-3 or TRBV12-4; TRBD2 might be the D (5 bases). Trimming shortened V by 6 bases and J by 5 bases, and 8 bases separated the two germline ends. There are 12 residues in the CDR3. As DNA, the CDR3 is TGTGCCAGCAGGCGGGCCAACAATGAGCAGTTCTTC. It encodes CASRRANNEQFF.

This chain links TRBV28 with TRBJ1-1; D perhaps matches TRBD1 (6 bases). V was pared by 2 bases and J by 3 bases, with 13 bases between. The germline gives CDR1 MDHEN, CDR2 SYDVKM. There are 15 residues in the CDR3. The CDR3 DNA sequence: TGTGCCAGCAGTTTAGGCAGGGGTATGGACACTGAAGCTTTCTTT. It translates to CASSLGRGMDTEAFF.

The chain has TRBV4-3 and TRBJ1-2, with a weak D call TRBD1 (5 bases). Trimming stripped 2 bases from V and 3 bases from J, with 13 bases between. The CDR3 extends over 15 amino acids. Germline lookup yields CDR1 LGHNA and CDR2 YSLEER. CDR3 sequence reads: CASSQQFQGDYGYTF. The CDR3 DNA sequence: TGCGCCAGCAGCCAACAATTTCAGGGAGACTATGGCTACACCTTC.

The chain uses TRBV20-1 and TRBJ2-1; 8 bases are shared with TRBD2. The V gene end was trimmed by 1 base and the J gene end by 5 bases; junction bases not matched to a gene: 7. The CDR3 length is 15 residues. CDR1 is DFQATT, CDR2 SNEGSKA, per germline (reference sequence). This CDR3 reads CSARVTGGKNNEQFF. In DNA, the CDR3 is TGCAGTGCTAGAGTGACGGGAGGGAAAAACAATGAGCAGTTCTTC.

The chain couples TRBV12-3 or TRBV12-4 to TRBJ2-1; D is perhaps TRBD1 (6 bases). The CDR3 length is 13 residues. V lost 6 bases to trimming and J lost 15 bases, with 21 bases between them. The CDR3 spells CASSIQGSLTLFF. The CDR3 DNA sequence: TGTGCCAGCAGCATACAGGGTTCCCTCACGTTGTTCTTC.

V is TRBV12-3 or TRBV12-4 and J is TRBJ1-2; 8 bases align to TRBD1. The CDR3 runs 12 residues. After removal of 11 bases from V and 5 bases from J, the junction contained 7 bases not matched to a gene. CDR3 residues: CASGQGGYGYTF. The CDR3 DNA sequence: TGTGCCTCAGGACAGGGCGGATATGGCTACACCTTC.

The chain links TRBV27 to TRBJ1-1; 7 bases fit TRBD1. CDR1 and CDR2 from the germline V gene are MNHEY and SMNVEV (reference sequence). V trimming: 6 bases; J trimming: 8 bases; junction bases outside the gene matches: 3. The CDR3 consists of 11 residues. The CDR3 loop reads CASRGTDEAFF. Here the CDR3 DNA reads TGTGCCAGCAGGGGGACAGACGAAGCTTTCTTT.